This T cell receptor beta chain stems from a study of cytomegalovirus exposure and HLA in healthy donors. In the study overall: When 398 donors were genotyped, approximately 81% of them were found to fall in the Caucasian-associated ancestry cluster. Overall study results and limits: Within a later analysis, the majority of CMV-associated TCR beta chains appeared HLA-restricted. The majority of TCR sequences were rare, yet some public TCRs appeared in many donors.

Amplification used 60 Vbeta primers and 13 Jbeta primers. The assay was immunoSEQ multiplex PCR, and TCRdb's table has in-frame clones only and misses some. The table lists hundreds of thousands of clones, roughly 79% of them singletons. About this clone: Its antigen is unknown.

J gave up 5 bases and V 4 bases, and 1 base lay outside the gene matches. The V gene's germline CDR1 is MNHNS and CDR2 SASEGT. This CDR3 region has 13 residues. The origin of this receptor is a woman aged 40 to 50 in good health and CMV-seronegative. The specimen was PBMCs. J is TRBJ2-7 and V is TRBV6-1, with 11 nucleotides matching TRBD1. The DNA of the CDR3 is TGTGCCAGCAGTGGGGACAGGGGGAACGAGCAGTACTTC. Translation: CASSGDRGNEQYF.